These 5 T cell receptor beta chains were all obtained from the same sample, sequenced in a study of blood T cell repertoires in COVID-19. This table comes from immunoSEQ multiplex PCR, and its TCRdb copy is limited to in-frame clones, with some not included. The data show 310,000 or so clones, around 90% seen once. What was sequenced was PBMCs or T cells enriched from blood (not recorded which). The receptors here all came from a woman aged 18 to 35 who had recovered from COVID-19.

V gene TRBV3-1 (or the pseudogene TRBV3-2) combines with J gene TRBJ1-4; D gene unclear. The V gene's germline CDR1 is LGHDT and CDR2 YNNKEL (reference sequence). Trimming removed 0 bases from V and 8 bases from J, with 4 bases in between. This CDR3 spans 12 amino acids. The DNA for the CDR3 is TGTGCCAGCAGCCAAGATAGCGAAAAACTGTTTTTT. It translates to CASSQDSEKLFF.

CDR3 region: CASSPQGVSTEAFF. The DNA for the CDR3 is TGTGCCAGCAGCCCCCAGGGGGTGAGCACTGAAGCTTTCTTT. The chain has TRBV11-2 and TRBJ1-1, with 7 bases lining up with TRBD1. The CDR3 runs 14 residues. Germline values: CDR1 SGHAT, CDR2 FQNNGV. The trim removed 5 bases at V and 4 bases at J, leaving 7 bases unmatched.

The chain has TRBV11-3 and TRBJ2-2; TRBD2 might be the D (7 bases). Trimming cost V 5 bases and J 7 bases, with 23 bases left between them. Germline V gene sequence: CDR1 SGHNT, CDR2 YENEEA. The CDR3 is made up of 17 amino acids. The CDR3: CASSRGGANLRDGELFF. The CDR3 DNA is TGTGCCAGCAGCCGAGGGGGGGCGAATCTTAGGGACGGGGAGCTGTTTTTT.

This chain links TRBV7-9 with TRBJ2-3, with a possible D match to TRBD1 (5 bases). Between the trimmed V and J ends, which lost 1 base and 8 bases, there was a span of 13 bases. Germline V gene sequence: CDR1 SEHNR, CDR2 FQNEAQ (reference sequence). The CDR3 is 14 amino acids. The CDR3 coding sequence is TGTGCCAGCAGCTTAGAGGGGTCCCCGGGTACGCAGTATTTT. Encoded protein: CASSLEGSPGTQYF.

J is TRBJ1-1 and V is TRBV28; D possibly corresponds to TRBD1 (5 bases). The CDR3 has 17 amino acids. V lost 5 bases to trimming and J lost 0 bases, with 19 bases between them. Germline V gene lookup returns CDR1 MDHEN and CDR2 SYDVKM. The CDR3 sequence: CASSLGGRGSLNTEAFF. The CDR3 DNA is TGTGCCAGCAGTCTGGGAGGGAGGGGAAGCCTGAACACTGAAGCTTTCTTT.